The sequence of this TCR beta chain was determined in a study of CD8 T cells in Susac syndrome. RNA totalling about 0.45 to 1 ug underwent reverse transcription with random hexamers. MiXCR was run by TCRdb on the immunoSEQ multiplex PCR reads, yielding one entry per CDR3 protein. The data contain 55,000 to 70,000 distinct CDR3 sequences, more than 85% of them singletons. Sequencing of TCR beta was carried out in blood CD8+ and CD4+ T cells. Looked up from germline, CDR1 is SEHNR and CDR2 is FQNEAQ (reference sequence). CDR3 length: 17 amino acids. The ends were cut back, 5 bases at V and 0 bases at J, with 17 bases in the middle. This clonotype appeared once.

This TCR was recovered from a human donor in good health. Material for sequencing was CD8+ T cells from PBMCs. The chain links TRBV7-9 to TRBJ2-1, with D possibly being TRBD1 or TRBD2 (5 bases each). The CDR3 here is CASSAWDLGSSYNEQFF. The CDR3 nucleotides are TGTGCCAGCAGCGCCTGGGACCTTGGGAGCTCCTACAATGAGCAGTTCTTC.